This T cell receptor (beta chain) was sequenced during a study of cytomegalovirus exposure and HLA in healthy donors. A multiplex PCR was run with 60 Vbeta primers and 13 Jbeta primers. The repertoire was sequenced with immunoSEQ multiplex PCR; TCRdb's copy has only in-frame clones and lacks some. The data show over 150,000 clones, roughly 80% seen once. This clone has just a few counts. Trimming removed 3 bases at V and 3 bases at J, with 8 bases between. In germline, CDR1 is ENHRY, CDR2 SYGVKD. The length of the CDR3 is 13 residues. The clonotype originates from a woman in her twenties or thirties in good health and CMV-seropositive. Sequenced sample: PBMCs. This chain joins TRBV10-3 and TRBJ1-2, with TRBD1 as a possible D gene (5 bases). CDR3 in amino acids: CAISDGAHYGYTF. CDR3 sequence (DNA): TGTGCCATCAGTGATGGGGCCCACTATGGCTACACCTTC.